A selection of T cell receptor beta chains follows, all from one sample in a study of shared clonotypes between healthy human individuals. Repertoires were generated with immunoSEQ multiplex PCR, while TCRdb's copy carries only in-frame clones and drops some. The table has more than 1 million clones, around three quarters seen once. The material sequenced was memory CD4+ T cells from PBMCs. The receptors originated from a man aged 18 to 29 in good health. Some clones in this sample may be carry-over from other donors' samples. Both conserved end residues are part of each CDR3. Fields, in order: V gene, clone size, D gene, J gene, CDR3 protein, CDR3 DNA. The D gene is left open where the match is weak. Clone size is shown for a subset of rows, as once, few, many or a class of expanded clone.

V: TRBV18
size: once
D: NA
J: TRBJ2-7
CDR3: CASSLGRVNEQYF
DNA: TGTGCCAGCTCACTAGGGAGAGTGAACGAGCAGTACTTC

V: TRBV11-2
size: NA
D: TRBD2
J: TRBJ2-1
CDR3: CASSPLAGGSHNEQFF
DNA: TGTGCCAGCAGCCCCTTAGCGGGAGGGAGTCACAATGAGCAGTTCTTC

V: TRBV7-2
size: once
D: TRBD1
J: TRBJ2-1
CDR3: CASSLDRGRNEQFF
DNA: TGTGCCAGCAGCTTAGACAGGGGAAGAAATGAGCAGTTCTTC

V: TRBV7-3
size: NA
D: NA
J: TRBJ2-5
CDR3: CASGDRYQETQYF
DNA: TGTGCCAGCGGTGACCGGTACCAAGAGACCCAGTACTTC

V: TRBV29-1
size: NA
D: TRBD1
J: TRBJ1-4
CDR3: CGGQASATNEKLFF
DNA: TGCGGAGGACAGGCCTCTGCAACTAATGAAAAACTGTTTTTT

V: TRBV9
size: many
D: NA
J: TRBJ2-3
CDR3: CASSVVGTGQEGTDTQYF
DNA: TGTGCCAGCAGCGTAGTGGGGACGGGTCAAGAGGGGACAGATACGCAGTATTTT

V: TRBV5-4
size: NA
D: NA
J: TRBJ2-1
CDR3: CASSLGGAGNEQFF
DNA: TGTGCCAGCAGCCTCGGAGGAGCTGGCAATGAGCAGTTCTTC

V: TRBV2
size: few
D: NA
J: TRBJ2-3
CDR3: CASRPPSSVSTDTQYF
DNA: TGTGCCAGCAGGCCTCCTTCTAGCGTTAGCACAGATACGCAGTATTTT

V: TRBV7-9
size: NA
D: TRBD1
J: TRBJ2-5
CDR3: CASSSQGAAGETQYF
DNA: TGTGCCAGCAGCTCACAGGGGGCAGCAGGGGAGACCCAGTACTTC

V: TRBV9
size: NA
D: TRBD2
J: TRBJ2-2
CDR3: CASSVASGRNTGELFF
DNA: TGTGCCAGCAGCGTAGCGAGCGGGAGGAACACCGGGGAGCTGTTTTTT

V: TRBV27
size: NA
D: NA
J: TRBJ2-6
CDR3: CASSSSGANVLTF
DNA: TGTGCCAGCAGCTCAAGTGGGGCCAACGTCCTGACTTTC

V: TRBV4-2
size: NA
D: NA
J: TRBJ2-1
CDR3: CASSQVGAYNEQFF
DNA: TGTGCCAGCAGCCAGGTAGGAGCTTACAATGAGCAGTTCTTC

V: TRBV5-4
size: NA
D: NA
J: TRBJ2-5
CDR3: CASRRGTDETQYF
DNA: TGTGCCAGCAGACGGGGGACAGACGAGACCCAGTACTTC

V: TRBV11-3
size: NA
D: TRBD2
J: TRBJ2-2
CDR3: CASSLGGPGLGTTGELFF
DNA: TGTGCCAGCAGCTTAGGAGGGCCCGGACTAGGAACCACCGGGGAGCTGTTTTTT

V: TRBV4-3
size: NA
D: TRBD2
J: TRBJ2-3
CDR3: CASSQASGMTDTQYF
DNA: TGCGCCAGCAGCCAAGCTAGCGGGATGACAGATACGCAGTATTTT

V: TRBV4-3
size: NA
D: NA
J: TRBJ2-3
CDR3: CASSQDRSERAGDTQYF
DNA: TGCGCCAGCAGCCAAGATCGGTCTGAGCGGGCTGGAGATACGCAGTATTTT

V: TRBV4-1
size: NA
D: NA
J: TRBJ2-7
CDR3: CASSPPGIHEQYF
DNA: TGCGCCAGCAGCCCCCCGGGCATCCACGAGCAGTACTTC

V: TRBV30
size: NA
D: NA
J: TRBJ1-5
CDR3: CAWGMSNQPQHF
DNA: TGTGCCTGGGGGATGAGCAATCAGCCCCAGCATTTT

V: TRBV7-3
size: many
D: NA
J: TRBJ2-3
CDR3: CASTRGTSRSDTQYF
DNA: TGTGCCAGCACCAGAGGGACAAGTCGGAGCGATACGCAGTATTTT

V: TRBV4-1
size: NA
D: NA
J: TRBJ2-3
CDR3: CASSQEGPPDTQYF
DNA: TGCGCCAGCAGCCAAGAGGGACCCCCAGATACGCAGTATTTT

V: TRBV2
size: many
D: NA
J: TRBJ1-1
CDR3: CASSTDSNTEAFF
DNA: TGTGCCAGCAGTACGGACAGTAACACTGAAGCTTTCTTT

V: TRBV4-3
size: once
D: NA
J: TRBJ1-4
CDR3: CASSQDATAHNEKLFF
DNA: TGCGCCAGCAGCCAAGACGCAACAGCTCATAATGAAAAACTGTTTTTT

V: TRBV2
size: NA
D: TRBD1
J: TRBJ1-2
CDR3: CATAGTVTNYGYTF
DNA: TGTGCCACCGCCGGGACAGTGACTAACTATGGCTACACCTTC

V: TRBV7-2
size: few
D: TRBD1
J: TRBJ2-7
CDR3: CASRSGQGVDEQYF
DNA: TGTGCCAGCAGATCGGGACAGGGGGTCGACGAGCAGTACTTC

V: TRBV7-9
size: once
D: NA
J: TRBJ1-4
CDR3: CASSSGFIEKLFF
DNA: TGTGCCAGCAGCTCAGGATTCATTGAAAAACTGTTTTTT

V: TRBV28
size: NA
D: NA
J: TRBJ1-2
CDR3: CASSSRRGSYGYTF
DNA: TGTGCCAGCAGTTCCCGGAGGGGGAGCTATGGCTACACCTTC

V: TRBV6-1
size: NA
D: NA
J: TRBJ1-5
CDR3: CASLGGNQPQHF
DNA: TGTGCCAGCCTTGGGGGCAATCAGCCCCAGCATTTT

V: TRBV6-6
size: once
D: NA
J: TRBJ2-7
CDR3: CASTWDENYEQYF
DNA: TGTGCCAGCACTTGGGACGAGAACTACGAGCAGTACTTC

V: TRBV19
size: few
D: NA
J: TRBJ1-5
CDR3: CASSTRETEPQHF
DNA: TGTGCCAGTAGTACACGGGAGACAGAGCCCCAGCATTTT

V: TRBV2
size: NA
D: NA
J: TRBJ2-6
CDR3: CASSQTSGANVLTF
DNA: TGTGCCAGCAGTCAGACCTCTGGGGCCAACGTCCTGACTTTC

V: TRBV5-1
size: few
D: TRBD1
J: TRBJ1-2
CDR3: CASSLTDTGARKGYTF
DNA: TGCGCCAGCAGCTTGACCGACACAGGGGCTAGAAAAGGCTACACCTTC

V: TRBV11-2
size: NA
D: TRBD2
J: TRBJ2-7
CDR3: CASSMTSGEDEQYF
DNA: TGTGCCAGCAGCATGACTAGCGGCGAGGACGAGCAGTACTTC

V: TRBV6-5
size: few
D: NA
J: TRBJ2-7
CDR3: CASRPGHPSYEQYF
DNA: TGTGCCAGCAGGCCCGGGCACCCCTCCTACGAGCAGTACTTC

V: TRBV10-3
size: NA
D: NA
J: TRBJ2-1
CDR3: CAISDARLREGSSYNEQFF
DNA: TGTGCCATCAGTGATGCCCGATTACGGGAAGGTTCCTCCTACAATGAGCAGTTCTTC

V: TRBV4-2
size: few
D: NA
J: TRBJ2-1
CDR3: CASSQVQLRGNEQFF
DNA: TGTGCCAGCAGCCAAGTCCAGCTGCGCGGGAATGAGCAGTTCTTC

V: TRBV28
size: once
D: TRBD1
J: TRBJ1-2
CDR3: CASSLSTGDYTF
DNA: TGTGCCAGCAGTTTATCCACAGGGGACTACACCTTC

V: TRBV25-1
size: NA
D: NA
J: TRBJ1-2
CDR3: CASSGLGQGSGYTF
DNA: TGTGCCAGCAGTGGCCTGGGGCAGGGAAGTGGCTACACCTTC

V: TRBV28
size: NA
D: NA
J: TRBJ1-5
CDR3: CASSSSSGERGYQPQHF
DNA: TGTGCCAGCAGTTCCTCCTCAGGGGAAAGGGGGTATCAGCCCCAGCATTTT

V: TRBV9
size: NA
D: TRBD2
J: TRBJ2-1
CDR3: CASSVVGTSKNEQFF
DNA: TGTGCCAGCAGCGTAGTGGGGACTAGCAAGAATGAGCAGTTCTTC

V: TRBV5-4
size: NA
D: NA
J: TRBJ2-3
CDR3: CASSLALPGGTDTQYF
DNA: TGTGCCAGCAGCTTGGCCCTCCCGGGCGGGACAGATACGCAGTATTTT

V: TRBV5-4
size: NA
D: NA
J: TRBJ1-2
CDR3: CASSLGDPSNYGYTF
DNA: TGTGCCAGCAGCCTGGGGGACCCCTCCAACTATGGCTACACCTTC

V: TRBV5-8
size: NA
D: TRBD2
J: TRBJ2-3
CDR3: CASSFSASGGLDTQYF
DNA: TGTGCCAGCAGCTTTTCCGCTAGCGGGGGACTAGATACGCAGTATTTT

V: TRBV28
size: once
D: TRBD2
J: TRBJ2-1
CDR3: CASSFPSERGRGQFF
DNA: TGTGCCAGCAGTTTCCCCTCCGAGCGCGGGAGGGGTCAGTTCTTC

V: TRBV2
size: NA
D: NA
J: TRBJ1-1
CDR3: CASRRPNTEAFF
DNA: TGTGCCAGCCGGAGGCCGAACACTGAAGCTTTCTTT

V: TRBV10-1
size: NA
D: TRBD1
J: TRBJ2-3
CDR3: CASSVGTAIDTQYF
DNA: TGCGCCAGCAGTGTGGGGACAGCGATAGATACGCAGTATTTT

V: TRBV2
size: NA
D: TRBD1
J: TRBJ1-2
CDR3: CASGPDRVSGYTF
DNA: TGTGCCAGCGGCCCGGACAGGGTCTCTGGCTACACCTTC

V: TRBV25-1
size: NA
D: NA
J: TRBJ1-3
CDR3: CASSRQHGGSGNTIYF
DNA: TGTGCCAGCAGCCGGCAACACGGAGGCTCTGGAAACACCATATATTTT

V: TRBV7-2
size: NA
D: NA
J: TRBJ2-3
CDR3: CASMPRNPSTDTQYF
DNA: TGTGCCAGCATGCCCAGGAACCCTAGCACAGATACGCAGTATTTT

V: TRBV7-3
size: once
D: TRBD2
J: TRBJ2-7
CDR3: CASSLRAGGPYEQYF
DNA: TGTGCCAGCAGCTTAAGGGCGGGAGGGCCCTACGAGCAGTACTTC

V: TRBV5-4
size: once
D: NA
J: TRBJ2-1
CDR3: CASSLALGRNEQFF
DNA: TGTGCCAGCAGCTTGGCTTTGGGGAGGAATGAGCAGTTCTTC